The 5 T cell receptor beta chains listed next were all sequenced from one sample in a study of shared clonotypes between healthy human individuals. Naive CD8 isolation took CD45RO-negative cells positively selected for CCR7 and excluded terminally differentiated effector memory CD45RA+ cells. Assay: immunoSEQ multiplex PCR; the TCRdb copy retains only in-frame clones and omits some. The table shows nearly 2 million clones, with about 95% occurring only once. The sample comprised naive CD8+ T cells sorted from blood. The origin of the receptors is a man between 18 and 29 years old in good health.

The chain joins TRBV5-6 to TRBJ1-1; 9 nucleotides match TRBD1. CDR3 length equals 15 residues. Looked up from germline, CDR1 is SGHDT and CDR2 is YYEEEE. V lost 0 bases and J lost 5; bases outside the gene matches: 5. As DNA, the CDR3 is TGTGCCAGCAGCTTGGATGGGACAGGGAAAACTGAAGCTTTCTTT. It yields the protein CASSLDGTGKTEAFF.

The chain has TRBV2 and TRBJ2-5; D ambiguous. V was shortened by 10 bases and J by 3 bases, with 9 bases between the two germline ends. Germline CDR1 SNHLY, CDR2 FYNNEI. The CDR3 runs to 11 residues. For the CDR3, the DNA is TGTGCCACGGTCCCCGAAGAGACCCAGTACTTC. This sequence encodes CATVPEETQYF.

The chain joins TRBV27 to TRBJ2-7; 12 bases are a match to TRBD1. The CDR3 consists of 14 residues. Trimming removed 7 bases from V and 7 bases from J; junction bases left unmatched: 8. CDR1 and CDR2 (germline): MNHEY, SMNVEV (reference sequence). CDR3 nucleotides: TGTGCCAGCACCCCGGGACAGGGGGCTGGAGAGCAGTACTTC. Its protein is CASTPGQGAGEQYF.

This chain links TRBV30 with TRBJ1-3; D uncertain. The CDR3 has 16 amino acids. Germline V CDR1 and CDR2: GTSNPN, SVGIG (reference sequence). V was pared by 0 bases and J by 0 bases, with 12 bases between. The CDR3 nucleotides are TGTGCCTGGAGTGTTCGGGGAACCAGCTCTGGAAACACCATATATTTT. It translates to CAWSVRGTSSGNTIYF.

Of note for this clone: Other nucleotide sequences from this sample produce the same CDR3. The gene calls are TRBV27 and TRBJ2-7, with D tentatively TRBD1 or TRBD2 (5 bases each). The V and J ends lost 2 bases and 6 bases respectively, with 11 bases between them. Germline loops: CDR1 MNHEY, CDR2 SMNVEV (reference sequence). The CDR3 spans 13 residues. This chain's CDR3 is CASSLGGGSEQYF. The CDR3 coding sequence is TGTGCCAGCAGTTTAGGTGGGGGTTCCGAGCAGTACTTC.